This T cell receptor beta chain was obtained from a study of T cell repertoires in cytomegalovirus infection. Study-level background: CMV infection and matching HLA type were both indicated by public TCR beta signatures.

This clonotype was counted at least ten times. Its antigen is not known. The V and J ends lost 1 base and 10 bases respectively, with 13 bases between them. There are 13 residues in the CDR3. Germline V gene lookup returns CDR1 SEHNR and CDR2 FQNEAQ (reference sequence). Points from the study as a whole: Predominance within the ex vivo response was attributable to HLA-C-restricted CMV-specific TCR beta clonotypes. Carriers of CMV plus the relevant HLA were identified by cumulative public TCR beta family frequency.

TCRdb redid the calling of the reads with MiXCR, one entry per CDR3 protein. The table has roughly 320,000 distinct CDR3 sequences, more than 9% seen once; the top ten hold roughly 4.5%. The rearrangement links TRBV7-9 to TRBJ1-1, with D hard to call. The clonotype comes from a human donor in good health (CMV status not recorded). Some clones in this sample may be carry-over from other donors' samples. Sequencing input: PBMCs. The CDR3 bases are TGTGCCAGCAGCTTAGTAGGAAGCTACGGAGCTTTCTTT. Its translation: CASSLVGSYGAFF.